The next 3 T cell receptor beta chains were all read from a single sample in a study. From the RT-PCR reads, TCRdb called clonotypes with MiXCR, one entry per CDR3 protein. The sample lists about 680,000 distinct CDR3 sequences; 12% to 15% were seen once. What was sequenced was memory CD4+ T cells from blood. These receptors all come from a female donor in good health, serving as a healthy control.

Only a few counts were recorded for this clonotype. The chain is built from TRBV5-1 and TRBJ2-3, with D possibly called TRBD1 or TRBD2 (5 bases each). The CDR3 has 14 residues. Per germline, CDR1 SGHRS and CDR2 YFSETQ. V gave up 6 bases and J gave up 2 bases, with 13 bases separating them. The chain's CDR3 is CASTRDQHTDTQYF. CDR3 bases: TGCGCCAGCACCCGGGACCAGCACACAGATACGCAGTATTTT.

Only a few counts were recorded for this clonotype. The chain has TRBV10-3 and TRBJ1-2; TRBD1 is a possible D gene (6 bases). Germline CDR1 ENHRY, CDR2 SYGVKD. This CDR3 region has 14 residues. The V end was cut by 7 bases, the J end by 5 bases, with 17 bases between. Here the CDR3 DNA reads TGTGCCATCACTGACTCGGGGGCTAGGTATGGCTACACCTTC. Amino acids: CAITDSGARYGYTF.

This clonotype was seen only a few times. The CDR3: CASSLGQGRIYGYTF. In DNA form, the CDR3 reads TGTGCCAGCAGTTTAGGACAGGGCAGGATCTATGGCTACACCTTC. The chain joins TRBV12-3 or TRBV12-4 to TRBJ1-2, with 7 bases aligning to TRBD1. The CDR3 runs 15 residues. V lost 1 base and J lost 4; bases outside the gene matches: 6.